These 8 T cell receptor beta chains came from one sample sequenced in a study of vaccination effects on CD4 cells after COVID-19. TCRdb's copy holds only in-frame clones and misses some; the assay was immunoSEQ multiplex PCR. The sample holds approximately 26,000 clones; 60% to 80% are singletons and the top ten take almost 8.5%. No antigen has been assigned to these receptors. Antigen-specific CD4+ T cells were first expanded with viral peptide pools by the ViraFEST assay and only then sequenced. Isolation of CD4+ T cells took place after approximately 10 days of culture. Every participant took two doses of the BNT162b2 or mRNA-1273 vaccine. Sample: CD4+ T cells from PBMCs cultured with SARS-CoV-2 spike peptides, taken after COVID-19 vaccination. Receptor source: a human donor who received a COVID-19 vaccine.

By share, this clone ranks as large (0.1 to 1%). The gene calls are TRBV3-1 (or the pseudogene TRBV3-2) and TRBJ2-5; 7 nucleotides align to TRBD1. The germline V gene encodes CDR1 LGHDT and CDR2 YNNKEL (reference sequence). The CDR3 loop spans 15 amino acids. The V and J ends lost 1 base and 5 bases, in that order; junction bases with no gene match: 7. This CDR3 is CASSQGWGRGETQYF. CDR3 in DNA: TGTGCCAGCAGCCAAGGTTGGGGCAGGGGGGAGACCCAGTACTTC.

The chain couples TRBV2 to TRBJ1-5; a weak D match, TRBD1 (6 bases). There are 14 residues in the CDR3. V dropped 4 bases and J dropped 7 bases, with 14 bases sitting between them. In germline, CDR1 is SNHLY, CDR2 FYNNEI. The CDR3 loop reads CASSGRAGEQPQHF. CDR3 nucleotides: TGTGCCAGCAGTGGGAGGGCAGGGGAACAGCCCCAGCATTTT. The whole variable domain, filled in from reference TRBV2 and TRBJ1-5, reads EPEVTQTPSHQVTQMGQEVILRCVPISNHLYFYWYRQILGQKVEFLVSFYNNEISEKSEIFDDQFSVERPDGSNFTLKIRSTKLEDSAMYFCASSGRAGEQPQHFGDGTRLSIL.

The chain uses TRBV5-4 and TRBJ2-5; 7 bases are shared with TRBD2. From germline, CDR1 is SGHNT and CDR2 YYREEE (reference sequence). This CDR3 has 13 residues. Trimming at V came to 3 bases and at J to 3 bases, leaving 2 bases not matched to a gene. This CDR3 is CASSSGTKETQYF. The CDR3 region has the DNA TGTGCCAGCAGCTCCGGGACTAAAGAGACCCAGTACTTC.

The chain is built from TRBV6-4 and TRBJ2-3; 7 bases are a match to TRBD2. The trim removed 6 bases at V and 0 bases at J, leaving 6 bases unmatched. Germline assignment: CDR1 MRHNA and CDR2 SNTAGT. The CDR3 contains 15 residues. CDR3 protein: CASSEGTTSTDTQYF. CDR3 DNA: TGTGCCAGCAGCGAAGGGACTACTAGCACAGATACGCAGTATTTT.

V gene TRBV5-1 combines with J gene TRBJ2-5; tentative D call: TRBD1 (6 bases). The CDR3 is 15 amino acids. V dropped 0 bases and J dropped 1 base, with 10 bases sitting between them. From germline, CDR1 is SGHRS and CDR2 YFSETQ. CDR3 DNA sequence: TGCGCCAGCAGCTTGGTGGACAGAGGCCAAGAGACCCAGTACTTC. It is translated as CASSLVDRGQETQYF.

CDR3 in amino acids: CASSPGVKLFF. The CDR3 DNA follows: TGTGCCAGCAGTCCGGGTGTTAAACTGTTTTTT. The V gene is TRBV6-5, the J gene TRBJ1-4; no firm D call. The CDR3 covers 11 residues. Germline-derived CDR1 and CDR2 are MNHEY and SVGAGI. V was clipped by 5 bases and J by 11 bases, with 9 bases between them.

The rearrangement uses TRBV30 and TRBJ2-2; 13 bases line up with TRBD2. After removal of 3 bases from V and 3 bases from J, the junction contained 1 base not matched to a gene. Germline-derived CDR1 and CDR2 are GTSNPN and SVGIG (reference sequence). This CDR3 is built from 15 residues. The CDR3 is CAWRGLAGDTGELFF. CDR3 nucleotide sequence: TGTGCCTGGAGAGGACTAGCGGGGGACACCGGGGAGCTGTTTTTT.

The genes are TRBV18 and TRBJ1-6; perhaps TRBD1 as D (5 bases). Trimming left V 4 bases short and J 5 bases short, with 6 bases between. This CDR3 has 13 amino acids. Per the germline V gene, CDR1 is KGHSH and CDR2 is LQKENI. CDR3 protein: CASSQGDNSPLHF. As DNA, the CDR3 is TGTGCCAGCTCACAAGGGGATAATTCACCCCTCCACTTT.